This T cell receptor (beta chain) was sequenced during a study of tumor-infiltrating lymphocytes in primary liver carcinoma (TCRdb year 2017). Study-level background: Between November 2015 and March 2016, roughly five patients in China with histopathologically diagnosed primary liver carcinoma had surgical resection. Across five regions of each liver tumor, along with adjacent normal tissue and blood, the study brought together TCRbeta repertoire sequencing, expression microarrays and whole-exome sequencing. The five patients had tumors staged T1-T3 N0M0, with maximum diameters ranging from about 4.2 to 11 cm. Hepatocellular carcinoma (four) or combined HCC and intrahepatic cholangiocarcinoma (one) was present in the five patients, who were three men and two women aged 30 to 69 years. Samples yielded roughly 3.65 to 7.5 million productive TCRbeta reads; read depth did not differ significantly between tissue types. High reproducibility was observed for the technical replicate repertoires, with mean shared-clone rates around 0.9 and correlation coefficients above 0.98. TCRbeta repertoire sequencing covered about 35 specimens from 5 patients: around 25 tumor regions, 5 adjacent noncancerous liver tissues and 5 peripheral blood samples.

TCRbeta-specific cDNA was reverse-transcribed from roughly 500 ng total RNA using a constant-region primer and ProtoScript II reverse transcriptase. Construction of the TCRbeta libraries relied on three nested rounds of multiplex PCR, following a slightly modified ARM-PCR procedure. Each of the first two PCR rounds ran for about 10 cycles and used multiplex TRBV1-TRBV30 forward primers together with a Cbeta reverse primer. Sample barcodes and Illumina adapters were added in a final 25-cycle PCR using Deep VentR polymerase. Before sequencing, amplicons of 200-500 bp were purified from gel using a QIAquick gel extraction kit. TCRbeta amplicons were sequenced on an Illumina HiSeq 2500 with 250-bp paired-end reads. Processing in the source paper ran as follows. Trimmomatic v0.33 was used to quality-trim the reads, and FLASH v1.2.11 was used to merge paired reads so that full CDR3 sequences could be recovered. MiGEC v1.2.1b assigned V, D and J germline segments to the rearranged TCRbeta sequences. VDJtools v1.0.0 computed clonotype statistics and Shannon-Wiener diversity indices. Except for diversity analysis, only each sample's 250 most abundant clonotypes were used in subsequent analyses to reduce sampling bias. TCRdb itself trimmed the public reads at Q25 with fastp, ran MiXCR and retained productive beta chains. Each record represents a unique CDR3 protein, reported with the most common genes and DNA among its rows. The V and J calls here are based on TCRdb, not the publication. A total of some 320,000 distinct CDR3 sequences appear in this sample, more than 55% of them only once. Of the sample, approximately 9% falls within the top ten clones.

Blood RNA was extracted from unsorted whole blood using TRIzol reagent, and germline DNA was obtained with the DNeasy Blood & Tissue kit. Patients had chronic HBV infection and were treatment-naive at sampling. Before surgery, 4 to 5 milliliters of peripheral blood were collected into K2EDTA tubes. Spanning cysteine to phenylalanine, the CDR3 consists of 17 amino acids. The only DNA kept is the CDR3, 51 bases in frame from the first base. Looking up the germline V gene yields CDR1 MNHEY and CDR2 SVGEGT. On the study overall, not on this receptor specifically: Repertoire overlap was found to be higher between tumor regions (mean around 36%) than between tumor-adjacent (17%) or tumor-blood (roughly 15%) pairs, consistent with antigen-driven expansion. Since the samples were bulk and unsorted, there was no way to compare CD4+ and CD8+ T cell repertoires. The study included only five patients, and the authors note findings should be validated in a larger study. A significantly larger repertoire fraction was made up by the top 250 clones in tumors than in blood (p = 0.039). Only the TCR beta chain was sequenced, so true repertoire diversity is likely underestimated because unpaired alpha chains were not captured.

This clonotype was found once. Its antigen is unknown. The junction shows a germline mismatch at one end, possibly a read error. Sequenced material: peripheral blood. The V and J genes are TRBV6-2 or TRBV6-3 and TRBJ1-5; 12 central bases correspond to TRBD1. This receptor was obtained from a man aged 35-49 years with primary liver carcinoma and hepatitis B virus infection. The CDR3 here reads CASSHIAGTGGNLPQHF. At the DNA level, the sequence is TGTGCCAGCAGTCATATAGCAGGGACAGGGGGCAATCTGCCCCAGCATTTT.